These 19 T cell receptor beta chains came from one sample sequenced in a study of blood T cells in healthy people across ages. The use of a sample-barcoded 5' primer and a J-beta primer mix characterized a second PCR of roughly 6 to 11 cycles. TCRdb reanalysed the 5' RACE reads using MiXCR and keeps one entry per CDR3 protein. Of around 870,000 distinct CDR3 sequences listed, roughly 26% are singletons. Sequenced: blood. These receptors originate from an elderly woman in good health.

This clonotype was detected only a few times. J is TRBJ2-5 and V is TRBV3-1; D gene uncertain. Germline values: CDR1 LGHDT, CDR2 YNNKEL (reference sequence). The CDR3 contains 12 residues. The germline V and J ends were trimmed by 2 bases and 4 bases, with 5 bases remaining between them. The DNA for the CDR3 is TGTGCCAGCAGCCAAATGATAGAGACCCAGTACTTC. Translating gives CASSQMIETQYF.

J is TRBJ2-7 and V is TRBV20-1, with D maybe TRBD1 (5 bases). The germline V and J ends were trimmed by 1 base and 1 base, with 17 bases remaining between them. The CDR3 contains 16 residues. Germline CDR1 is DFQATT and CDR2 is SNEGSKA (reference sequence). Here the CDR3 DNA reads TGCAGTGCTAGAGGATTGGACACTAAGGGATCCTACGAGCAGTACTTC. The encoded protein is CSARGLDTKGSYEQYF.

This clonotype was counted a few times. This sequence may be a read error, since a much larger clone differs from it by one base. The chain combines TRBV6-1 with TRBJ2-6, with D tentatively TRBD1 (5 bases). This CDR3 has 15 residues. In germline, CDR1 is MNHNS, CDR2 SASEGT. CDR3 nucleotides: TGTGCCAGCAGTGAATTCTTCTCTGGGGCCAGCGTCCTGACTTTC. Translation: CASSEFFSGASVLTF.

The chain links TRBV6-6 to TRBJ1-5, with D possibly being TRBD1 (6 bases). The ends were cut back, 4 bases at V and 0 bases at J, with 10 bases in the middle. CDR3 length: 15 amino acids. CDR1 MNHNY and CDR2 SVGAGI come from the germline V gene (reference sequence). CDR3 residues: CASSWDIDSNQPQHF. CDR3 DNA sequence: TGTGCCAGCAGTTGGGACATTGATAGCAATCAGCCCCAGCATTTT.

This clonotype was counted ten times or more. This may be a read error: a much more frequent sequence differs by one nucleotide. The chain uses TRBV4-3 and TRBJ2-5, with TRBD2 matching 7 bases. The CDR3 spans 14 residues. Looked up from germline, CDR1 is LGHNA and CDR2 is YSLEER. The V gene end was trimmed by 0 bases and the J gene end by 13 bases; junction bases not matched to a gene: 11. The DNA of the CDR3 is TGCGCCAGCAGCCAAGATCGGGGGGAACCTCGGCGGTACTTC. This sequence encodes CASSQDRGEPRRYF.

This clonotype has only a few counts. A much larger clone sits a single nucleotide away, making a read error possible. The chain joins TRBV18 to TRBJ2-1; D is undetermined. TRBJ2-7 explains the end of the DNA better; the J call may be wrong. CDR1 KGHSH and CDR2 LQKENI come from the germline V gene. The CDR3 runs 14 residues. CDR3 amino acids: CASSPSNHDNEQYF. DNA for the CDR3: TGTGCCAGCTCACCATCCAATCACGACAATGAGCAGTACTTC.

About this clonotype: One base away lies a much larger clone, so this may be a sequencing read error. This sequence joins TRBV6-5 and TRBJ1-2; possible D gene TRBD1, 6 bases. Germline CDR1 and CDR2: MNHEY and SVGAGI. The CDR3 is made up of 18 amino acids. CDR3 sequence: CASGYSEWGRYRGSSYTF. DNA for the CDR3: TGTGCCAGCGGTTACTCGGAATGGGGGCGATACCGCGGTAGTAGCTACACCTTC.

The rearrangement joins TRBV5-5 to TRBJ2-3; D remains unclear. The V gene lost 6 bases and the J gene lost 2 bases, with 13 bases spanning the gap. The CDR3 loop spans 14 amino acids. Looked up from germline, CDR1 is SGHKS and CDR2 is YYEKEE (reference sequence). The CDR3 is CASKDNPNTDTQYF. CDR3 DNA sequence: TGTGCCAGCAAGGATAACCCCAACACAGATACGCAGTATTTT.

This clonotype occurred many times. V is TRBV7-6 and J is TRBJ2-3, with TRBD2 matching over 12 bases. V shed 6 bases and J 6 bases; nucleotides not matched to a gene: 16. Germline assignment: CDR1 SGHVS and CDR2 FNYEAQ. The CDR3 length is 18 residues. CDR3 region: CASSPSQLAGGPSDTQYF. CDR3 bases: TGTGCCAGCAGTCCCTCCCAGCTAGCGGGGGGGCCATCGGATACGCAGTATTTT.

The chain is built from TRBV6-6 and TRBJ1-4; perhaps TRBD1 as D (5 bases). Per germline, CDR1 MNHNY and CDR2 SVGAGI (reference sequence). Trimming took off 2 bases at V and 7 bases at J, with 14 bases between the two ends. The CDR3 is made up of 15 amino acids. The CDR3 nucleotides are TGTGCCAGCAGTTACCCCGATGAGGGGACTGAAAAACTGTTTTTT. This codes for CASSYPDEGTEKLFF.

This clonotype was observed at least ten times. The chain links TRBV12-3 or TRBV12-4 to TRBJ1-6; TRBD1 aligns across 9 bases. V trimming: 2 bases; J trimming: 10 bases; junction bases outside the gene matches: 9. The CDR3 sequence is 16 residues long. CDR3 protein: CASSLYTGGFKSPLHF. As DNA, the CDR3 is TGTGCCAGCAGTTTATATACAGGGGGCTTTAAGTCACCCCTCCACTTT.

For this clonotype: A clone one base away is much larger, so this may be a read error. The chain couples TRBV3-1 to TRBJ2-5; D is possibly TRBD1 (5 bases). This CDR3 is 13 amino acids long. The germline V gene encodes CDR1 LGHDT and CDR2 YNNKEL (reference sequence). V lost 0 bases and J 11 bases, leaving 13 bases between the germline ends. The CDR3 nucleotides are TGTGCCAGCAGCCAAGAGGTGCCAGGGAAGCAGTACTTC. This codes for CASSQEVPGKQYF.

This chain connects TRBV3-1 to TRBJ1-1; maybe TRBD1 (5 bases). V was shortened by 4 bases and J by 0 bases, with 12 bases between the two germline ends. Germline V lookup: CDR1 LGHDT, CDR2 YNNKEL (reference sequence). This CDR3 contains 15 residues. CDR3 region: CASSLRQFVNTEAFF. CDR3 DNA: TGTGCCAGCAGCCTACGACAGTTTGTGAACACTGAAGCTTTCTTT.

Turning to this clonotype: A read error is possible here, since a much larger clone lies one base away. This chain uses TRBV7-7 with TRBJ2-5; 10 nucleotides agree with TRBD2. There are 15 residues in the CDR3. CDR1 SSHAT and CDR2 FNYEAQ come from the germline V gene (reference sequence). CDR3 coding DNA: TGTGCTAGCAGCAAAGAGCGGGGGGGACAAGAGACCCGGTACTTC. It specifies CASSKERGGQETRYF.

The sample holds one count of this clonotype. With a much larger clone just one base away, this may be a read error. The chain combines TRBV12-3 or TRBV12-4 with TRBJ2-3; 7 nucleotides agree with TRBD2. V lost 1 base, J lost 4 bases, and 5 bases stayed unmatched. The CDR3 sequence is 15 residues long. Written as DNA, the CDR3 is TGTGCCAGCAGTTTAGTGGGGGGGATGGCAGATACGCAGTATTTT. Translation gives CASSLVGGMADTQYF.

This clonotype appeared many times. V and J are TRBV27 and TRBJ1-2; weak D call: TRBD1 (5 bases). This CDR3 has 16 amino acids. The V gene's germline CDR1 is MNHEY and CDR2 SMNVEV (reference sequence). V was shortened by 2 bases and J by 4 bases, with 17 bases between the two germline ends. This CDR3 is CASSLTYGATIYGYTF. The CDR3 region has the DNA TGTGCCAGCAGTTTAACGTATGGGGCCACCATCTATGGCTACACCTTC.

With regard to this clonotype: The junction and the germline gene differ at one end; a read error may be behind it. This chain connects TRBV7-2 to TRBJ2-5, with a possible D match to TRBD1 (6 bases). This CDR3 has 15 amino acids. Germline-derived CDR1 and CDR2 are SGHTA and FQGNSA. The CDR3 nucleotides are TGTGCCAGCAGCAGTACAGGGCTCACTCAAGAGGCCCAGTACTTC. This translates into CASSSTGLTQEAQYF.

Ten or more counts support this clonotype. The J gene is TRBJ1-2, the V gene TRBV5-5; TRBD1 matches at 7 bases. The V gene's germline CDR1 is SGHKS and CDR2 YYEKEE (reference sequence). The CDR3 spans 13 residues. Trimming removed 4 bases from V and 5 bases from J; junction bases left unmatched: 5. The CDR3 DNA sequence: TGTGCCAGCAGCCCGGGACAGCCATATGGCTACACCTTC. It codes for CASSPGQPYGYTF. Supplemented by reference TRBV5-5 and TRBJ1-2, the full variable domain reads DAGVTQSPTHLIKTRGQQVTLRCSPISGHKSVSWYQQVLGQGPQFIFQYYEKEERGRGNFPDRFSARQFPNYSSELNVNALLLGDSALYLCASSPGQPYGYTFGSGTRLTVV.

Comment on this clonotype: A much larger clone sits a single nucleotide away, making a read error possible. The V call is TRBV4-2, the J call TRBJ2-1; TRBD2 aligns across 11 bases. The CDR3 extends over 15 amino acids. CDR1 and CDR2 (germline): LGHNA, YNFKEQ. V lost 3 bases, J lost 8 bases, and 6 bases stayed unmatched. This chain's CDR3 is CASSQTSGEVDEQFF. As DNA, the CDR3 is TGTGCCAGCAGCCAGACTAGCGGGGAGGTCGATGAGCAGTTCTTC.